This entry describes one T cell receptor beta chain. The V and J ends lost 5 bases and 7 bases, in that order; junction bases with no gene match: 6. This CDR3 is built from 15 residues. In germline, CDR1 is MDHEN, CDR2 SYDVKM. The sample belongs to a study of T cell clones after liver transplantation. Study as a whole: A pre-transplant mixed lymphocyte reaction with TCRbeta sequencing defined graft-donor-reactive clones followed in post-transplant blood. Until 12-24 months post-transplant, subjects got standard immunosuppression and no induction.

Assay used: immunoSEQ multiplex PCR; TCRdb lists only in-frame clones, some missing. The table has tens of thousands of clones, about 71% seen once. The receptor comes from a human patient who received a liver transplant. Some T cells may possibly be graft donor cells. The chain has TRBV28 and TRBJ2-3; the match to TRBD2 covers 13 bases. Source: CD4+ T cells from blood, taken at the approximately 16-month timepoint. CDR3 amino acids: CASSGLAGVVNTQYF. As DNA, the CDR3 is TGTGCCAGCAGTGGACTAGCGGGGGTTGTGAATACGCAGTATTTT.